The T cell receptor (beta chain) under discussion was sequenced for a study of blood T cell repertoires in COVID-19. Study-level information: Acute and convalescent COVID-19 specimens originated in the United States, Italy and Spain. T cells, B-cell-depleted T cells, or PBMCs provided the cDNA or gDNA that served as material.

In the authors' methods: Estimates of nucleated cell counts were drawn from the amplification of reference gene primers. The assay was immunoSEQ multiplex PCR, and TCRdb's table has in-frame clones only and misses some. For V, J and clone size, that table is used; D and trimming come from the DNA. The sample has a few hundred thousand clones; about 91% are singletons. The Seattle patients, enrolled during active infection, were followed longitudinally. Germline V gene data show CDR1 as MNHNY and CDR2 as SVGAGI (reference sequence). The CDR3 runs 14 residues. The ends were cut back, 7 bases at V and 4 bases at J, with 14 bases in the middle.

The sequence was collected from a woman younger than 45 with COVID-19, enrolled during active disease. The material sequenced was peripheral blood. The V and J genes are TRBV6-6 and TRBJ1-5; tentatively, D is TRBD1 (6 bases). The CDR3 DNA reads TGTGCCAGCACTCGGGGGGCTGGTAATCAGCCCCAGCATTTT. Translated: CASTRGAGNQPQHF.